These T cell receptor beta chains were read from a single sample in a study of cytomegalovirus exposure and HLA in healthy donors. The data were produced by immunoSEQ multiplex PCR, yet TCRdb's version contains in-frame clones alone and is incomplete. The table lists roughly 100,000 clones, approximately 66% of them singletons. Source material: PBMCs. The receptors stem from a woman between 45 and 65 years old in good health and CMV-seronegative. Each CDR3 is given with its conserved first and last residue. The D gene is left open where the match is weak.

v_call	d_call	cdr3_aa
TRBV7-3	-	CASSAAQTGELFF
TRBV10-3	TRBD1	CAIRDRGPVETQYF
TRBV19	-	CASRSGGRGYNEQFF
TRBV10-2	TRBD2	CASSATGTSGSGDTQYF
TRBV19	-	CASRTPGGTGELFF
TRBV4-2	-	CASSQDRGSSDTQYF
TRBV19	-	CASSTLMRTNEKLFF
TRBV7-7	TRBD2	CASSPGGGAQDTQYF
TRBV6-1	TRBD1	CASSELYRGYGFGAYPLHF
TRBV5-1	-	CASSLVQGGSMNTEAFF
TRBV29-1	-	CSVRQGRDEQYF
TRBV4-2	-	CASSRTAGTDTQYF
TRBV7-9	TRBD1	CASSATGVNTEAFF
TRBV13	-	CASSRDTQYF
TRBV7-8	-	CASSLALGAREKLFF
TRBV5-1	TRBD1	CASSQGASTGNTIYF
TRBV7-9	-	CASSRLGGMGETQYF
TRBV5-1	-	CASSPLTGNTEAFF
TRBV14	-	CASSHQGGYEQYF
TRBV7-2	TRBD2	CASSLTVAGGSTDTQYF
TRBV7-2	-	CASSLNSGADTQYF
TRBV6-1	-	CASSSQEAETQYF
TRBV2	TRBD1	CASRTDRGSGNTIYF
TRBV20-1	-	CKIPSRRGYTF
TRBV9	TRBD2	CASSVGGGRAYVGELFF
TRBV10-3	TRBD1	CAIWGQDYGYTF
TRBV7-9	-	CASSSRLLKYEQYF
TRBV5-1	-	CASSTDNQETQYF
TRBV5-1	-	CASSLDPGFYNEQFF
TRBV5-5	-	CASSFGGSSGANVLTF
TRBV19	-	CASSIVRGVSNTEAFF
TRBV10-3	-	CAISVALVEDTQYF
TRBV18	-	CASSPPNGGSYNEQFF